The rows below give T cell receptor beta chains drawn from one sample of a study of control samples from healthy donors and cancer patients. The repertoire was sequenced with immunoSEQ multiplex PCR; TCRdb's copy has only in-frame clones and lacks some. Here the sample spans about 61,000 clones, around 90% being singletons. Input material: PBMCs. The receptors stem from a man aged 55 to 69 with colorectal cancer. Each CDR3 is given with its conserved first and last residue. Each record gives: J gene, D gene, V gene, clone size, CDR3 protein, CDR3 DNA. D genes are given only for firm matches. Size values are once, few and many counts, or a class for expanded clones, and some rows have none.

j_call: TRBJ1-2
d_call: NA
v_call: TRBV5-4
clone_size: NA
cdr3_aa: CASSNREYNYGYTF
cdr3_nt: TGTGCCAGCAGTAACAGGGAATATAACTATGGCTACACCTTC

j_call: TRBJ1-6
d_call: TRBD1
v_call: TRBV9
clone_size: NA
cdr3_aa: CASSARQGNSPLHF
cdr3_nt: TGTGCCAGCAGCGCCCGACAGGGCAATTCACCCCTCCACTTT

j_call: TRBJ2-3
d_call: NA
v_call: TRBV5-1
clone_size: NA
cdr3_aa: CASSGRGLRSTDTQYF
cdr3_nt: TGCGCCAGCAGCGGGCGGGGCCTTAGGAGCACAGATACGCAGTATTTT

j_call: TRBJ1-1
d_call: NA
v_call: TRBV2
clone_size: NA
cdr3_aa: CASRTGEDTEAFF
cdr3_nt: TGTGCCAGCAGGACAGGAGAGGACACTGAAGCTTTCTTT

j_call: TRBJ1-2
d_call: NA
v_call: TRBV7-2
clone_size: NA
cdr3_aa: CASSLGTYGYTF
cdr3_nt: TGTGCCAGCAGCTTGGGGACTTACGGCTACACCTTC

j_call: TRBJ1-1
d_call: NA
v_call: TRBV5-1
clone_size: NA
cdr3_aa: CASSFQSWAGSTNTEAFF
cdr3_nt: TGCGCCAGCAGCTTTCAATCTTGGGCAGGGTCCACGAACACTGAAGCTTTCTTT

j_call: TRBJ2-7
d_call: NA
v_call: TRBV11-2
clone_size: NA
cdr3_aa: CASSLVAPAGHEQYF
cdr3_nt: TGTGCCAGCAGCTTAGTGGCCCCGGCAGGGCACGAGCAGTACTTC

j_call: TRBJ2-2
d_call: TRBD2
v_call: TRBV6-4
clone_size: NA
cdr3_aa: CASSDSILAGGPRTGELFF
cdr3_nt: TGTGCCAGCAGTGACTCGATACTAGCGGGGGGGCCACGAACCGGGGAGCTGTTTTTT

j_call: TRBJ1-2
d_call: NA
v_call: TRBV15
clone_size: NA
cdr3_aa: CATSRDGVYGYTF
cdr3_nt: TGTGCCACCAGCAGAGATGGAGTATATGGCTACACCTTC

j_call: TRBJ2-1
d_call: TRBD2
v_call: TRBV3-1/TRBV3-2
clone_size: few
cdr3_aa: CASSQVWLAGRNEQFF
cdr3_nt: TGTGCCAGCAGCCAAGTTTGGCTAGCGGGGAGGAATGAGCAGTTCTTC

j_call: TRBJ2-1
d_call: NA
v_call: TRBV5-1
clone_size: NA
cdr3_aa: CASSPAGYFYNEQFF
cdr3_nt: TGCGCCAGCAGCCCAGCGGGCTACTTCTACAATGAGCAGTTCTTC

j_call: TRBJ1-2
d_call: TRBD1
v_call: TRBV4-3
clone_size: NA
cdr3_aa: CASSQDVTGGQRGYTF
cdr3_nt: TGCGCCAGCAGCCAAGATGTTACAGGGGGGCAGCGTGGCTACACCTTC

j_call: TRBJ1-5
d_call: TRBD1
v_call: TRBV7-2
clone_size: NA
cdr3_aa: CASSYLWTGGSQPQHF
cdr3_nt: TGTGCCAGCAGCTACCTCTGGACAGGGGGCTCTCAGCCCCAGCATTTT

j_call: TRBJ1-2
d_call: TRBD1
v_call: TRBV3-1/TRBV3-2
clone_size: NA
cdr3_aa: CASSPRQGPTRNYTF
cdr3_nt: TGTGCCAGCAGCCCCCGACAGGGGCCCACGAGAAACTACACCTTC

j_call: TRBJ2-7
d_call: TRBD1
v_call: TRBV5-1
clone_size: NA
cdr3_aa: CASSRTGGRSYEQYF
cdr3_nt: TGCGCCAGCAGCAGGACAGGGGGAAGGTCCTACGAGCAGTACTTC

j_call: TRBJ2-1
d_call: NA
v_call: TRBV11-3
clone_size: NA
cdr3_aa: CASSSGGHRAYNEQFF
cdr3_nt: TGTGCCAGCAGCTCGGGCGGACACCGTGCCTACAATGAGCAGTTCTTC

j_call: TRBJ1-1
d_call: TRBD1
v_call: TRBV28
clone_size: NA
cdr3_aa: CASTRGGDTEAFF
cdr3_nt: TGTGCCAGCACCAGGGGGGGTGACACTGAAGCTTTCTTT

j_call: TRBJ2-1
d_call: TRBD2
v_call: TRBV4-3
clone_size: NA
cdr3_aa: CASSQRGGSSYNEQFF
cdr3_nt: TGCGCCAGCAGCCAGCGCGGGGGAAGCTCCTACAATGAGCAGTTCTTC

j_call: TRBJ2-7
d_call: TRBD1
v_call: TRBV2
clone_size: NA
cdr3_aa: CASSHVAQGVPEQYF
cdr3_nt: TGTGCCAGCAGTCACGTTGCACAGGGGGTTCCCGAGCAGTACTTC

j_call: TRBJ2-5
d_call: NA
v_call: TRBV9
clone_size: few
cdr3_aa: CASSVGGYGGLQETQYF
cdr3_nt: TGTGCCAGCAGCGTAGGAGGATATGGGGGGCTCCAAGAGACCCAGTACTTC

j_call: TRBJ2-4
d_call: TRBD1
v_call: TRBV5-4
clone_size: NA
cdr3_aa: CASSPRDSKNIQYF
cdr3_nt: TGTGCCAGCTCCCCTCGGGACAGTAAAAACATTCAGTACTTC

j_call: TRBJ1-3
d_call: TRBD1
v_call: TRBV19
clone_size: NA
cdr3_aa: CASRLNRGQSSGNTIYF
cdr3_nt: TGTGCCAGTAGGCTAAACAGGGGACAAAGCTCTGGAAACACCATATATTTT

j_call: TRBJ1-4
d_call: NA
v_call: TRBV6-4
clone_size: NA
cdr3_aa: CASRVSEEKLFF
cdr3_nt: TGTGCCAGCAGAGTCAGCGAAGAAAAACTGTTTTTT

j_call: TRBJ2-7
d_call: TRBD1
v_call: TRBV28
clone_size: NA
cdr3_aa: CASGSRLTGYEQYF
cdr3_nt: TGTGCCAGCGGATCCCGTTTGACAGGGTACGAGCAGTACTTC

j_call: TRBJ1-2
d_call: TRBD1
v_call: TRBV27
clone_size: NA
cdr3_aa: CASRPGQFPSYGYTF
cdr3_nt: TGTGCCAGCAGACCGGGACAGTTCCCATCCTATGGCTACACCTTC

j_call: TRBJ2-2
d_call: TRBD1
v_call: TRBV5-4
clone_size: NA
cdr3_aa: CASSLPQGADTGELFF
cdr3_nt: TGTGCCAGCAGCTTGCCGCAGGGGGCGGACACCGGGGAGCTGTTTTTT

j_call: TRBJ1-2
d_call: NA
v_call: TRBV18
clone_size: NA
cdr3_aa: CASSPGHYGYTF
cdr3_nt: TGTGCCAGCTCACCGGGCCACTATGGCTACACCTTC

j_call: TRBJ2-1
d_call: NA
v_call: TRBV2
clone_size: NA
cdr3_aa: CASTGKAGPYNEQFF
cdr3_nt: TGTGCCAGCACGGGGAAGGCGGGGCCCTACAATGAGCAGTTCTTC

j_call: TRBJ1-1
d_call: NA
v_call: TRBV15
clone_size: NA
cdr3_aa: CATSRDKGGGTEAFF
cdr3_nt: TGTGCCACCAGCAGAGATAAGGGAGGGGGCACTGAAGCTTTCTTT

j_call: TRBJ1-3
d_call: NA
v_call: TRBV30
clone_size: NA
cdr3_aa: CAWSGWESGNTIYF
cdr3_nt: TGTGCCTGGAGTGGATGGGAGTCTGGAAACACCATATATTTT

j_call: TRBJ1-6
d_call: NA
v_call: TRBV5-4
clone_size: NA
cdr3_aa: CASSSTDLSNSPLHF
cdr3_nt: TGTGCCAGCAGCTCGACAGACCTGAGCAATTCACCCCTCCACTTT

j_call: TRBJ1-5
d_call: NA
v_call: TRBV19
clone_size: NA
cdr3_aa: CASQGQAYHQPQHF
cdr3_nt: TGTGCCAGTCAGGGGCAGGCTTATCATCAGCCCCAGCATTTT

j_call: TRBJ1-3
d_call: NA
v_call: TRBV12-3/TRBV12-4
clone_size: medium-sized
cdr3_aa: CASEVASGNTIYF
cdr3_nt: TGTGCCAGTGAGGTGGCTTCTGGAAACACCATATATTTT

j_call: TRBJ2-3
d_call: TRBD2
v_call: TRBV3-1/TRBV3-2
clone_size: NA
cdr3_aa: CASSQERAGGVDTQYF
cdr3_nt: TGTGCCAGCAGCCAAGAAAGGGCGGGGGGAGTGGATACGCAGTATTTT

j_call: TRBJ2-7
d_call: TRBD1
v_call: TRBV7-9
clone_size: NA
cdr3_aa: CASSWTGHSYEQYF
cdr3_nt: TGTGCCAGCAGCTGGACAGGGCACTCCTACGAGCAGTACTTC

j_call: TRBJ2-4
d_call: NA
v_call: TRBV12-3/TRBV12-4
clone_size: NA
cdr3_aa: CASRPGGENIQYF
cdr3_nt: TGTGCCAGCAGACCCGGGGGCGAAAACATTCAGTACTTC

j_call: TRBJ2-3
d_call: NA
v_call: TRBV2
clone_size: NA
cdr3_aa: CASSLWVAASTDTQYF
cdr3_nt: TGTGCCAGCAGTCTGTGGGTAGCCGCTAGCACAGATACGCAGTATTTT